Shown below are 13 T cell receptor beta chains from a single sample sequenced in a study of shared T cell receptors in the human thymus. Produced via immunoSEQ multiplex PCR; TCRdb's table is partial and in-frame only. This sample has approximately 660,000 clones; around 87% occur once, and the top ten carry 0.008% to 0.011%. These data also featured in a second study, about human thymus T cells.

Material for sequencing was thymocytes. The source of these receptors is a boy younger than two with a congenital heart defect.

V and J are TRBV7-6 and TRBJ2-7, with 9 bases identical to TRBD2. V lost 0 bases to trimming and J lost 2 bases; unmatched junction nucleotides: 8. The CDR3 extends over 17 amino acids. Germline V lookup: CDR1 SGHVS, CDR2 FNYEAQ. CDR3 bases: TGTGCCAGCAGCTTAGCTCCTGGGACTAGCCAGCCCTACGAGCAGTACTTC. Translating gives CASSLAPGTSQPYEQYF.

V is TRBV7-8 and J is TRBJ2-1, with TRBD1 matching over 8 bases. In germline, CDR1 is SGHVS, CDR2 FQNEAQ. With 1 base clipped from V and 10 bases from J, the junction kept 9 bases outside the gene matches. The CDR3 length is 15 residues. The CDR3 here is CASSLVWQGASEQFF. The DNA for the CDR3 is TGTGCCAGCAGCTTAGTGTGGCAGGGGGCCAGCGAGCAGTTCTTC.

CDR3 loop: CASSLAEGAEFQETQYF. The CDR3 DNA is TGCGCCAGCAGCTTGGCCGAGGGAGCGGAGTTCCAAGAGACCCAGTACTTC. The V gene is TRBV5-1, the J gene TRBJ2-5; perhaps TRBD2 as D (5 bases). V was clipped by 0 bases and J by 1 base, with 16 bases between them. CDR3 length: 17 amino acids. Germline V gives CDR1 SGHRS, CDR2 YFSETQ.

The J gene is TRBJ2-7, the V gene TRBV10-1; weak D call: TRBD1 (5 bases). V was shortened by 2 bases and J by 2 bases, with 7 bases between the two germline ends. In germline, CDR1 is WNHNN, CDR2 SYGVQD (reference sequence). The CDR3 is made up of 13 amino acids. In nucleotides, the CDR3 is TGCGCCAGCAGTGAGGGACAAACCTACGAGCAGTACTTC. Amino acid sequence: CASSEGQTYEQYF.

The chain recombines TRBV5-1 with TRBJ2-6; unclear D gene. CDR1 is SGHRS, CDR2 YFSETQ, per germline. V lost 2 bases and J lost 0, with 9 bases in between. This CDR3 comprises 16 residues. CDR3 region: CASSFGSFSGANVLTF. The CDR3 DNA reads TGCGCCAGCAGCTTTGGCAGTTTCTCTGGGGCCAACGTCCTGACTTTC.

This chain links TRBV27 with TRBJ2-1; perhaps TRBD1 as D (5 bases). CDR1 and CDR2 (germline): MNHEY, SMNVEV (reference sequence). Trimming took off 1 base at V and 5 bases at J, with 15 bases between the two ends. The CDR3 is 16 residues long. Here the CDR3 DNA reads TGTGCCAGCAGTTTATACCTCCAGGGTGCCCACAATGAGCAGTTCTTC. Translated: CASSLYLQGAHNEQFF.

This rearrangement joins TRBV15 to TRBJ2-7; 8 bases align to TRBD1. The germline gives CDR1 LNHNV, CDR2 YYDKDF (reference sequence). The length of the CDR3 is 16 residues. V dropped 5 bases and J dropped 0; count of bases not matched to a gene: 9. CDR3: CATSPRRQGASYEQYF. CDR3 DNA: TGTGCCACCAGCCCCCGTCGTCAGGGGGCCTCCTACGAGCAGTACTTC.

The J gene is TRBJ1-5, the V gene TRBV2; 7 positions match TRBD1. The germline V gene encodes CDR1 SNHLY and CDR2 FYNNEI. The V gene end was trimmed by 5 bases and the J gene end by 0 bases; junction bases not matched to a gene: 16. This CDR3 is 19 amino acids long. The chain's CDR3 is CASSPLDRKGNYSNQPQHF. The CDR3 DNA is TGTGCCAGCAGTCCGCTGGACAGGAAAGGAAATTATAGCAATCAGCCCCAGCATTTT.

The gene calls are TRBV7-9 and TRBJ2-5; TRBD2 aligns across 8 bases. V lost 4 bases and J lost 1; bases outside the gene matches: 14. The CDR3 contains 18 residues. Looked up from germline, CDR1 is SEHNR and CDR2 is FQNEAQ (reference sequence). The DNA of the CDR3 is TGTGCCAGCAGCTCCCCGAGTCCCGGCGGGAGGCCCCAAGAGACCCAGTACTTC. This translates into CASSSPSPGGRPQETQYF.

The V call is TRBV4-1, the J call TRBJ2-7; tentatively, D is TRBD1 (6 bases). Germline V gene sequence: CDR1 MGHRA, CDR2 YSYEKL. The V and J ends lost 5 bases and 3 bases respectively, with 14 bases between them. This CDR3 comprises 14 residues. The CDR3 region is CASSAGVPFYEQYF. The CDR3, as DNA: TGCGCCAGCAGCGCAGGGGTTCCCTTCTACGAGCAGTACTTC.

This clone was counted once. The rearrangement joins TRBV7-9 to TRBJ2-3; tentative D call: TRBD2 (6 bases). Trimming left V 6 bases short and J 0 bases short, with 19 bases between. Germline lookup yields CDR1 SEHNR and CDR2 FQNEAQ (reference sequence). The CDR3 is 17 amino acids. The CDR3 region has the DNA TGTGCCAGCAGACGCGAGGTCTTCGGGACTAGCACAGATACGCAGTATTTT. As protein: CASRREVFGTSTDTQYF.

This chain uses TRBV4-2 with TRBJ2-3; possible D gene TRBD2, 6 bases. The CDR3 loop spans 17 amino acids. Germline V gene data show CDR1 as LGHNA and CDR2 as YNFKEQ. Trimming cost V 0 bases and J 3 bases, with 16 bases left between them. This chain's CDR3 is CASSQDPRDPRTDTQYF. The CDR3 DNA reads TGTGCCAGCAGCCAAGATCCGCGGGATCCTCGAACAGATACGCAGTATTTT.

Here the CDR3 DNA reads TGTGCCAGCAGCGAAGAGCCAGCGGGATTACTCTACAATGAGCAGTTCTTC. It translates to CASSEEPAGLLYNEQFF. The chain recombines TRBV5-6 with TRBJ2-1; 7 bases are a match to TRBD2. This CDR3 has 17 residues. V gave up 4 bases and J gave up 3 bases; unmatched junction bases: 13. CDR1 is SGHDT, CDR2 YYEEEE, per germline.